This TCR beta chain emerged from a study of T cells after yellow fever vaccination. Germline CDR1 and CDR2: SGHRS and YFSETQ. This CDR3 contains 15 residues. Trimming took 1 base from V and 4 from J, leaving 12 bases between them. General observations from the study: Among primary-vaccination clones, most reappeared after the booster, at 95% to 96% for CD4 and about 90% for CD8. The secondary T-cell response peaked on day 5, not day 15, but was weaker.

TCRdb ran MiXCR on the 5' RACE reads and lists one entry per CDR3 protein. The sample yields 120,000 or so distinct CDR3 sequences, over 12% seen once. Details on this clonotype: The target antigen is unknown.

This TCR came from a man in his late teens or twenties who received the YFV17D yellow fever vaccine. The chain carries TRBV5-1 and TRBJ1-5; D might be TRBD1 (5 bases). This specimen consisted of CD8+ T cells sorted from PBMCs, obtained 5 days after the yellow fever booster vaccination. The CDR3 here is CASSLFGGGNQPQHF. The CDR3 DNA follows: TGCGCCAGCAGCTTGTTCGGGGGTGGGAATCAGCCCCAGCATTTT.